This T cell receptor (beta chain) came from a study of T-cell memory formation after mild COVID-19. The overall study: Largely donor-specific sequence clusters came from two donors.

From the 5' RACE reads, TCRdb called clonotypes with MiXCR, one entry per CDR3 protein. The table includes approximately 350,000 distinct CDR3 sequences, roughly 13% detected once. This clonotype was recorded at least ten times. The TCR originated in a man aged 18 to 29 who had mild COVID-19 (a few samples of this study predate the infection). Cell type and time point are not known. Material for sequencing was PBMCs or a T cell subset sorted from them (not recorded which).

The CDR3 DNA sequence: TGTGCCAGCAGGGGACAGGGAGGCGGGGAGCTGTTTTTT. It codes for CASRGQGGGELFF. This sequence joins TRBV2 and TRBJ2-2, with 9 bases fitting TRBD1. The V gene's germline CDR1 is SNHLY and CDR2 FYNNEI. V gave up 6 bases and J gave up 7 bases; unmatched junction bases: 3. There are 13 residues in the CDR3.